A selection of T cell receptor beta chains follows, all from one sample in a study of T cell responses to AZD1222 COVID-19 vaccine. Assay: immunoSEQ multiplex PCR; the TCRdb copy retains only in-frame clones and omits some. The table includes 150,000 to 200,000 clones, roughly 92% detected once. Sequenced here: peripheral blood, sampled 28 days after the second AZD1222 dose. The receptors here all came from an adult who received the AZD1222 COVID-19 vaccine. The CDR3 runs from the conserved cysteine through the conserved F or W. The D gene is left open where the match is weak. Expanded clones are given a class, and other clones once, few, many or no size at all.

size	V	J	D	CDR3	DNA
.	TRBV7-2	TRBJ2-5	.	CASSLSTTQETQYF	TGTGCCAGCAGCCTGTCGACTACCCAAGAGACCCAGTACTTC
.	TRBV7-3	TRBJ2-1	TRBD1	CASSYTGGAAYNEQFF	TGTGCCAGCAGCTATACAGGGGGCGCGGCCTACAATGAGCAGTTCTTC
.	TRBV30	TRBJ2-7	TRBD1	CAWSEWGTAYEQYF	TGTGCCTGGAGTGAGTGGGGGACAGCCTACGAGCAGTACTTC
once	TRBV7-3	TRBJ2-7	TRBD1	CASSLDRVSEQYF	TGTGCCAGCAGCTTAGACAGGGTGAGCGAGCAGTACTTC
.	TRBV11-2	TRBJ2-1	.	CASSLGPYNEQFF	TGTGCCAGCAGCTTGGGTCCCTACAATGAGCAGTTCTTC
.	TRBV19	TRBJ2-7	.	CASSIGSAASYEQYF	TGTGCCAGTAGTATAGGTAGCGCAGCCTCCTACGAGCAGTACTTC
.	TRBV20-1	TRBJ2-2	.	CSASRSPGELFF	TGCAGTGCTAGTAGGAGTCCCGGGGAGCTGTTTTTT
.	TRBV3-1/TRBV3-2	TRBJ2-3	.	CASSRPVSSGTDTQYF	TGTGCCAGCAGCCGTCCTGTGTCTAGCGGCACAGATACGCAGTATTTT
.	TRBV20-1	TRBJ2-3	TRBD2	CSASGTGGPDTQYF	TGCAGTGCTAGTGGAACGGGAGGGCCAGATACGCAGTATTTT
few	TRBV18	TRBJ2-2	.	CASSPSDVLGAGELFF	TGTGCCAGCTCACCAAGTGACGTCCTGGGGGCCGGGGAGCTGTTTTTT
.	TRBV12-3/TRBV12-4	TRBJ1-6	.	CATKPSYNSPLHF	TGTGCCACCAAACCCTCCTATAATTCACCCCTCCACTTT
.	TRBV7-9	TRBJ2-2	.	CASSLKPNTGELFF	TGTGCCAGCAGCTTAAAACCGAACACCGGGGAGCTGTTTTTT
.	TRBV9	TRBJ2-1	TRBD2	CASSVGLQWSGRDNEQFF	TGTGCCAGCAGCGTAGGACTTCAGTGGTCCGGGAGGGACAATGAGCAGTTCTTC
once	TRBV18	TRBJ2-1	TRBD2	CASSPQVSGSYNEQFF	TGTGCCAGCTCACCACAGGTCAGCGGGAGTTACAATGAGCAGTTCTTC
once	TRBV7-9	TRBJ2-3	TRBD2	CASSLDSGRADTQYF	TGTGCCAGCAGCTTAGATAGCGGGAGGGCAGATACGCAGTATTTT
.	TRBV6-7	TRBJ2-1	.	CASSYHRDSDNEQFF	TGTGCCAGCAGTTACCACCGGGACTCAGACAATGAGCAGTTCTTC
.	TRBV30	TRBJ1-4	.	CAWSELGGTTNEKLFF	TGTGCCTGGAGTGAACTTGGGGGAACAACTAATGAAAAACTGTTTTTT
.	TRBV15	TRBJ2-1	.	CATSRDSAVGGNEQFF	TGTGCCACCAGCAGAGATTCAGCGGTGGGGGGCAATGAGCAGTTCTTC
.	TRBV28	TRBJ2-3	.	CASSSAYYGTDTQYF	TGTGCCAGCAGTTCCGCCTACTATGGTACAGATACGCAGTATTTT
.	TRBV5-1	TRBJ2-3	TRBD1	CASSMYRDRDTDTQYF	TGCGCCAGCAGCATGTACCGGGACAGGGACACAGATACGCAGTATTTT
.	TRBV9	TRBJ2-3	.	CASSVGGDTQYF	TGTGCCAGCAGCGTAGGGGGAGATACGCAGTATTTT
.	TRBV27	TRBJ1-3	.	CASSQTYSGNTIYF	TGTGCCAGCAGTCAGACGTACTCTGGAAACACCATATATTTT
.	TRBV5-1	TRBJ2-1	TRBD2	CASTLGGAGGNEQFF	TGCGCCAGCACCCTAGGGGGAGCGGGAGGCAATGAGCAGTTCTTC
once	TRBV15	TRBJ2-2	.	CATSRDRGDTGELFF	TGTGCCACCAGCAGAGATAGAGGGGACACCGGGGAGCTGTTTTTT
.	TRBV6-2/TRBV6-3	TRBJ2-6	.	CASSYSGYPGANVLTF	TGTGCCAGCAGTTACTCGGGTTATCCTGGGGCCAACGTCCTGACTTTC
once	TRBV18	TRBJ2-3	.	CASSPARGGGADTQYF	TGTGCCAGCTCACCGGCGCGGGGAGGAGGGGCAGATACGCAGTATTTT
.	TRBV6-4	TRBJ2-3	.	CASSDPVADTQYF	TGTGCCAGCAGTGACCCAGTTGCAGATACGCAGTATTTT
.	TRBV30	TRBJ2-2	TRBD1	CAWREQGARTGELFF	TGTGCCTGGAGGGAACAGGGGGCGCGGACCGGGGAGCTGTTTTTT
.	TRBV4-2	TRBJ2-7	TRBD1	CASSPIGDRDAYEQYF	TGTGCCAGCAGCCCCATAGGGGACAGAGACGCCTACGAGCAGTACTTC
.	TRBV12-2	TRBJ1-4	.	CASRPRKQVNEKLFF	TGTGCAAGTCGCCCAAGGAAGCAGGTTAATGAAAAACTGTTTTTT
.	TRBV6-6	TRBJ1-5	.	CASSYVQGYSNQPQHF	TGTGCCAGCAGTTACGTGCAGGGCTATAGCAATCAGCCCCAGCATTTT
.	TRBV19	TRBJ1-4	.	CASSGAAGKKLFF	TGTGCCAGCAGTGGAGCGGCGGGGAAAAAACTGTTTTTT
.	TRBV28	TRBJ2-7	TRBD1	CASARGTGGGYEQYF	TGTGCCAGCGCCCGCGGGACAGGGGGGGGCTACGAGCAGTACTTC
.	TRBV3-1/TRBV3-2	TRBJ2-1	.	CASSHRGDPYNEQFF	TGTGCCAGCAGCCACAGGGGGGATCCTTACAATGAGCAGTTCTTC
.	TRBV10-3	TRBJ1-6	TRBD1	CAITGQENSPLHF	TGTGCCATCACTGGACAGGAGAATTCACCCCTCCACTTT
.	TRBV6-5	TRBJ1-1	.	CASSYGYTEAFF	TGTGCCAGCAGTTACGGGTACACTGAAGCTTTCTTT
once	TRBV12-3/TRBV12-4	TRBJ1-1	.	CASSYLERGEAFF	TGTGCCAGCAGTTACCTGGAGAGGGGTGAAGCTTTCTTT
.	TRBV5-1	TRBJ2-3	TRBD2	CASRRGLALTDTQYF	TGCGCCAGCAGGCGGGGACTAGCGCTTACAGATACGCAGTATTTT
.	TRBV19	TRBJ1-2	TRBD1	CASSTGGSPDGYTF	TGTGCCAGTAGTACAGGGGGGTCTCCCGACGGCTACACCTTC
.	TRBV19	TRBJ2-3	.	CASSSARAGTDTQYF	TGTGCCAGTAGCTCCGCTCGTGCGGGAACAGATACGCAGTATTTT
.	TRBV27	TRBJ1-4	.	CASTSGTFKGKLFF	TGTGCCAGCACCTCGGGCACATTCAAGGGAAAACTGTTTTTT
.	TRBV28	TRBJ2-3	.	CASSLHRVGTQYF	TGTGCCAGCAGTTTACACAGGGTGGGTACGCAGTATTTT
.	TRBV6-5	TRBJ1-2	.	CASSYKGSVYGYTF	TGTGCCAGCAGTTACAAGGGGTCAGTCTATGGCTACACCTTC
.	TRBV5-6	TRBJ2-1	TRBD1	CASSSYRTGIGYNEQFF	TGTGCCAGCAGCTCCTACCGGACAGGGATAGGGTACAATGAGCAGTTCTTC
.	TRBV18	TRBJ2-1	.	CASSPRYEQFF	TGTGCCAGCTCACCACGGTATGAGCAGTTCTTC
.	TRBV2	TRBJ1-5	.	CASSVEAGNQPQHF	TGTGCCAGCAGTGTAGAGGCAGGGAATCAGCCCCAGCATTTT
.	TRBV6-5	TRBJ1-1	.	CASSMGERAEAFF	TGTGCCAGCAGTATGGGGGAGAGGGCTGAAGCTTTCTTT
.	TRBV5-4	TRBJ1-1	TRBD1	CASSATGGAETEAFF	TGTGCCAGCAGCGCGACAGGGGGCGCGGAGACTGAAGCTTTCTTT
.	TRBV6-5	TRBJ2-2	TRBD2	CASSQLAGSPGELFF	TGTGCCAGCAGCCAGCTAGCGGGATCCCCCGGGGAGCTGTTTTTT
.	TRBV28	TRBJ2-1	.	CASSPGILATNEQFF	TGTGCCAGCAGTCCCGGGATCCTAGCTACCAATGAGCAGTTCTTC
.	TRBV30	TRBJ2-2	TRBD2	CAWSIALAGTGELFF	TGTGCCTGGAGTATCGCACTAGCGGGCACCGGGGAGCTGTTTTTT
.	TRBV6-2/TRBV6-3	TRBJ2-7	.	CASSYSGAPSYEQYF	TGTGCCAGCAGTTACTCCGGGGCACCCTCTTACGAGCAGTACTTC
.	TRBV11-2	TRBJ2-7	.	CASSLAPRGLTYEQYF	TGTGCCAGCAGCTTGGCCCCACGGGGGTTGACCTACGAGCAGTACTTC